This T cell receptor (beta chain) emerged from a study of blood T cell dynamics during melanoma immunotherapy. DNA loading was fixed at 350 ng for all bulk PBMC samples. Data came from immunoSEQ multiplex PCR; TCRdb stores just in-frame clones and leaves some out. The data contain roughly 11,000 clones, roughly nine tenths of them singletons. Time point indicated: week 3, after first cycle of checkpoint inhibitor. Disease control meant complete response, partial response or stable disease at 12 weeks. After removal of 4 bases from V and 4 bases from J, the junction contained 3 bases not matched to a gene. CDR3 size: 13 residues. Germline lookup yields CDR1 SQVTM and CDR2 ANQGSEA.

This sample comprised blood, obtained from a patient treated with checkpoint blockade. This rearrangement joins TRBV29-1 to TRBJ1-5, with 8 bases aligning to TRBD1. The clonotype comes from a human donor with melanoma. CDR3 bases: TGCAGCGTTGCGGGACAGGAGAATCAGCCCCAGCATTTT. Translated, it gives CSVAGQENQPQHF.